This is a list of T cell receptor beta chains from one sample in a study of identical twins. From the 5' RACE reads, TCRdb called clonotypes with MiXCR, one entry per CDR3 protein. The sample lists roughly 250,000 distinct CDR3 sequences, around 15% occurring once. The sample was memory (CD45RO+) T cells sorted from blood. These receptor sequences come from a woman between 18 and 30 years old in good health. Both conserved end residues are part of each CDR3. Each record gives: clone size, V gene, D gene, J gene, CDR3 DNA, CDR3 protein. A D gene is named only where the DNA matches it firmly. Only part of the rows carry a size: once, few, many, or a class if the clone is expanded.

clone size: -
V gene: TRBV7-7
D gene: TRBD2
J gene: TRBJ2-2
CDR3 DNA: TGTGCTAGCAGCCGCGGGGGGGACGGCGGGGAGCTGTTTTTT
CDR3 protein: CASSRGGDGGELFF

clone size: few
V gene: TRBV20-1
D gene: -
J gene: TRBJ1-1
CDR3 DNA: TGCAGTGCTAGAGAAGTTCCACTGGCTGAAGCTTTCTTT
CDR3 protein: CSAREVPLAEAFF

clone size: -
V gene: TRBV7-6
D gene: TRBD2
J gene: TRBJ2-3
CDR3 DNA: TGTGCCAGCAGCCCCGGGCGGGAGGATCATAGCACAGATACGCAGTATTTT
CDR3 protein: CASSPGREDHSTDTQYF

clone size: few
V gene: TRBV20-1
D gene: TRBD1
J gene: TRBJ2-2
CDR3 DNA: TGCAGTGCTAGAAAGACAGGGCTCCTACTGTTTTTT
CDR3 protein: CSARKTGLLLFF

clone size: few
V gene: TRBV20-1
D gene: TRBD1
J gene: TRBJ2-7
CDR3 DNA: TGCAGTGCTGCACAGGGGTACGAGCAGTACTTC
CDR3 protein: CSAAQGYEQYF

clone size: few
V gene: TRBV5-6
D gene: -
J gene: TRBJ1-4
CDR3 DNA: TGTGCCAGCAGCCTCGGTCCCAATAATGAAAAACTGTTTTTT
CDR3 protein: CASSLGPNNEKLFF

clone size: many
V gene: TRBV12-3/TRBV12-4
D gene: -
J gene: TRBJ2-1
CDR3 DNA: TGTGCCAGCAGTTTCGGTATGCGGCTAGCCAATGAGCAGTTCTTC
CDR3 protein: CASSFGMRLANEQFF

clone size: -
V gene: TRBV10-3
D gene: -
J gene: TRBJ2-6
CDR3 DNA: TGTGCCACGAATCGTCCCGGGGCCAACGTCCTGACTTTC
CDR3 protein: CATNRPGANVLTF

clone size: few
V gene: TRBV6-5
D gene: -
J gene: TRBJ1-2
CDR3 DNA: TGTGCCAGCAGTTTTAACAGGGAGTATGGCTACACCTTC
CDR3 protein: CASSFNREYGYTF

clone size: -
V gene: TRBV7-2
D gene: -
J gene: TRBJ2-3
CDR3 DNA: TGTGCCAGCAGCTTATCCGCGAGCACAGATACGCAGTATTTT
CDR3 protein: CASSLSASTDTQYF

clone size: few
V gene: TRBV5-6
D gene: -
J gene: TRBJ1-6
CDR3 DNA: TGTGCCAGCAGCCTTAACGTTGGACCAAGATACTTT
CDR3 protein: CASSLNVGPRYF

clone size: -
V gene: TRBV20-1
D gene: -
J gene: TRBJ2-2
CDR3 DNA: TGCAGTGCTAGCGGGAACACCGGGGAGCTGTTTTTT
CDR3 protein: CSASGNTGELFF

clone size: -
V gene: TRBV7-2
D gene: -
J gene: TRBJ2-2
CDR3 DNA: TGTGCCAGCAGCTTAGTGTTCACCAGCACCGGGGAGCTGTTTTTT
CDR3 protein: CASSLVFTSTGELFF

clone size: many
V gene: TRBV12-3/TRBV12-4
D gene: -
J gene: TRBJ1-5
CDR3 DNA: TGTGCCAGCAAGGGGTATGGGAATCAGCCCCAGCATTTT
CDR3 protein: CASKGYGNQPQHF

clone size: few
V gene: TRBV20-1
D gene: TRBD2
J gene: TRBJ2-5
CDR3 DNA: TGCAGTGCTAGCCGAGGACTAGCCCAAGAGACCCAGTACTTC
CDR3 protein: CSASRGLAQETQYF

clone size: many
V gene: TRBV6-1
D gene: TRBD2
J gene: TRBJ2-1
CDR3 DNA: TGTGCCAGCAGTCGGACTAGCGGGAACAATGAGCAGTTCTTC
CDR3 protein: CASSRTSGNNEQFF

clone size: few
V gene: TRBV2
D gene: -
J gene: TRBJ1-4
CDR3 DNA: TGTGCCAGCAGTGTTGGACACGTTGAAAAACTGTTTTTT
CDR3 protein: CASSVGHVEKLFF

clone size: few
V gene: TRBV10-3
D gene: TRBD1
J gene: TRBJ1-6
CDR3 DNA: TGTGCCATCAGTGAAGGGACAGGGGATTCACCCCTCCACTTT
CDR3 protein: CAISEGTGDSPLHF

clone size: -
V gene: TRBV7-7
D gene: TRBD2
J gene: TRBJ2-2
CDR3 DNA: TGTGCTAGCAGACCTAGCGGGGGGCACACCGGGGAGCTGTTTTTT
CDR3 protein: CASRPSGGHTGELFF

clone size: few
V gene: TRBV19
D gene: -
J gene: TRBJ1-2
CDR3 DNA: TGTGCCAGTAGTAACGACTATGGCTACACCTTC
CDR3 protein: CASSNDYGYTF

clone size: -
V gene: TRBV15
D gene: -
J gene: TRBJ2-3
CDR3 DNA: TGTGCCACCAGCGCTAGGGGCTCAGATACGCAGTATTTT
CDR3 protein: CATSARGSDTQYF

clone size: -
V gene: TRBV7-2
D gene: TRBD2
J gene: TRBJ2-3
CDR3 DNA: TGTGCCAGCAGCTTAGTGGCTAGCGGGGACCCCAGAGATACGCAGTATTTT
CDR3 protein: CASSLVASGDPRDTQYF

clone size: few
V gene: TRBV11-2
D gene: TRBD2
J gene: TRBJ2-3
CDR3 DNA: TGTGCCAGCAGCATTAGCGGGGGGGCTCCCAATACGCAGTATTTT
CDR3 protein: CASSISGGAPNTQYF

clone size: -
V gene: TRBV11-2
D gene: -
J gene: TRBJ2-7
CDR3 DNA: TGTGCCAGCAGCTCCAGCTCAGTTAGCTACGAGCAGTACTTC
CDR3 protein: CASSSSSVSYEQYF

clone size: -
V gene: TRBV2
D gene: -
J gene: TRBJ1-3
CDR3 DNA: TGTGCCAGCAGTTCGCCAGGAAACACCATATATTTT
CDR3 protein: CASSSPGNTIYF

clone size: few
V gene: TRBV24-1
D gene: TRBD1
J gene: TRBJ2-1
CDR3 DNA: TGTGCCACCAGTGACCCCGGGACAGGGAATGAGCAGTTCTTC
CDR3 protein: CATSDPGTGNEQFF

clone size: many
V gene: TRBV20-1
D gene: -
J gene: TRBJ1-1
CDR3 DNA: TGCAGTGCTAGAGATCCGGGACGTCGACCCACTGAAGCTTTCTTT
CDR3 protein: CSARDPGRRPTEAFF

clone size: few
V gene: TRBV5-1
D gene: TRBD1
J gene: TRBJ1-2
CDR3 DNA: TGCGCCAGCAGCAACCGGGACAGGGGGCACGGCACCTTC
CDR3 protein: CASSNRDRGHGTF

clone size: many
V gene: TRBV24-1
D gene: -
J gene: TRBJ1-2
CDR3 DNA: TGTGCCACCAGTGATTCCCGATCTACAGGAAAAAGCTACACCTTC
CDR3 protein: CATSDSRSTGKSYTF

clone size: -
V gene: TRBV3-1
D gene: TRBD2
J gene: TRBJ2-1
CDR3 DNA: TGTGCCAGCAGCCTCCAGCGGGGAACTGTCAATGAGCAGTTCTTC
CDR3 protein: CASSLQRGTVNEQFF

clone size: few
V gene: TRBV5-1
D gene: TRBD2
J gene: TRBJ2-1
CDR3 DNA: TGCGCCAGCAGCTCCCAACCAGGACTAGCGGGAGTCAATGAGCAGTTCTTC
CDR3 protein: CASSSQPGLAGVNEQFF

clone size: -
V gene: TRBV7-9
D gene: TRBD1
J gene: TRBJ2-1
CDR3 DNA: TGTGCCAGCAGCTTTGACAGGGTCGATGAGCAGTTCTTC
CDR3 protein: CASSFDRVDEQFF

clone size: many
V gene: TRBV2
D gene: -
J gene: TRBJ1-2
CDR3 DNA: TGTGCCAGCAGTGAAAAGCAGAACTATGGCTACACCTTC
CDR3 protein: CASSEKQNYGYTF

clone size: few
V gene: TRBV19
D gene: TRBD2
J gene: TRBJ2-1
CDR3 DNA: TGTGCCAGTAGTATTAGGGTGGGAGGGCCCTACAATGAGCAGTTCTTC
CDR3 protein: CASSIRVGGPYNEQFF

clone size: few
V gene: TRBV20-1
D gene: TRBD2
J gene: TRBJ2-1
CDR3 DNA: TGCAGTGCTAGAGATATAGTAGCGGGGGGCATGTCTAAGCAGTTCTTC
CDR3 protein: CSARDIVAGGMSKQFF

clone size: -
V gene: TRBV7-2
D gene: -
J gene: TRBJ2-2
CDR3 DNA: TGTGCCAGCAGCTTGGACGGAATTTTCGGGGAGCTGTTTTTT
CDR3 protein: CASSLDGIFGELFF

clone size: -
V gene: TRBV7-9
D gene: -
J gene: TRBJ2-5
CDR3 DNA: TGTGCCAGCAGCGGACGAGATATAGTTCGAGAGACCCAGTACTTC
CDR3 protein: CASSGRDIVRETQYF

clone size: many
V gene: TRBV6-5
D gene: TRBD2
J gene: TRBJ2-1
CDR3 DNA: TGTGCCAGCAGTTACGGGCTAGCGGGAAGTGAGCAGTTCTTC
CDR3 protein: CASSYGLAGSEQFF

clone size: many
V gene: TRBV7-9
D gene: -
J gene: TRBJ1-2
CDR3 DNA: TGTGCCAGCAGCTTAATGAGTCTCGGTCCTTATGGCTACACCTTC
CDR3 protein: CASSLMSLGPYGYTF

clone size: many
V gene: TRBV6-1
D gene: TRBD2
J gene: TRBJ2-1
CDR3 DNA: TGTGCCAGCAGGAGTGAGGCGGGAGGCTTCAATGAGCAGTTCTTC
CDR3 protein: CASRSEAGGFNEQFF

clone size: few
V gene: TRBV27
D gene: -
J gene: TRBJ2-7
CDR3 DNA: TGTGCCAGCAGTGGGGACGGGGGACGGACCGCTAGTACCGAGCAGTACTTC
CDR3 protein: CASSGDGGRTASTEQYF

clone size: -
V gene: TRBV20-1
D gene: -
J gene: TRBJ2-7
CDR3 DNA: TGCAGTGCTAGAGATTTGGAGACACACTACGAGCAGTACTTC
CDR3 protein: CSARDLETHYEQYF

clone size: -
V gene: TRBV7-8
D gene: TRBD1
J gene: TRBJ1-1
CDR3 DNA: TGTGCCAGCAGCTTAGCCACAGGGGCCCGCATGAACACTGAAGCTTTCTTT
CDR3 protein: CASSLATGARMNTEAFF